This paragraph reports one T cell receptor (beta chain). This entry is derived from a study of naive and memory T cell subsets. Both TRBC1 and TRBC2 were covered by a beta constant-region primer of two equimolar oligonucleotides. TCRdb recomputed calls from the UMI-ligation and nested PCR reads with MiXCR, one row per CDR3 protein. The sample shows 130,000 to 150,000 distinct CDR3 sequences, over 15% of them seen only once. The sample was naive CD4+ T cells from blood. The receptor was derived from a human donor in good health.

CDR3 nucleotides: TGCGCCAGCAGCTTGGGACAGGGCGTGGGGGAGCAGTACTTC. It yields the protein CASSLGQGVGEQYF. The rearrangement joins TRBV5-1 to TRBJ2-7; the match to TRBD1 covers 7 bases. The V gene's germline CDR1 is SGHRS and CDR2 YFSETQ. The CDR3 covers 14 residues. The J segment lost 7 bases and the V segment lost 0 bases, leaving 7 bases of the junction unmatched.